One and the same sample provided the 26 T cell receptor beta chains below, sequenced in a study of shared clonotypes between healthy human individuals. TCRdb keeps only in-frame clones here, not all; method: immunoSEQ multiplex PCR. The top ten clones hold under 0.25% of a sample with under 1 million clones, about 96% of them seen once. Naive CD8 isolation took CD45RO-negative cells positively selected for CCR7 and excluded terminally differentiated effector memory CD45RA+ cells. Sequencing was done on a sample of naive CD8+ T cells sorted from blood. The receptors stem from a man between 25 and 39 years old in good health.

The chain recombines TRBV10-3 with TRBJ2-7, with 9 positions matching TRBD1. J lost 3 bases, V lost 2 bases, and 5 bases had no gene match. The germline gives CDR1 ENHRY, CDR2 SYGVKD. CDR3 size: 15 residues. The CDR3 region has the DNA TGTGCCATCAGTGAGAATGGACAGGGGTTCTACGAGCAGTACTTC. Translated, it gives CAISENGQGFYEQYF.

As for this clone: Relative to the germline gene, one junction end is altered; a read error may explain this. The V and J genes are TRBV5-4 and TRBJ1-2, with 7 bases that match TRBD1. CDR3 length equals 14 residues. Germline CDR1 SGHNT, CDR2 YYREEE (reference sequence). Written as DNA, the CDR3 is TGTGCCAGCAGCTCGGACAGGCCCGAACGATCCTCCGACTTC. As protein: CASSSDRPERSSDF.

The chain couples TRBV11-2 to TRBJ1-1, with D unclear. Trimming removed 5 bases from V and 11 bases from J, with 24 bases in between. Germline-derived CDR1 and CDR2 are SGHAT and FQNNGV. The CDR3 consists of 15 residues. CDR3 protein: CASSPDPGRLLEAFF. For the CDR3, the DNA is TGTGCCAGCAGCCCGGATCCGGGAAGACTCCTCGAGGCTTTCTTT. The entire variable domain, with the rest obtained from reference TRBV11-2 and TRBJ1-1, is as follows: EAGVAQSPRYKIIEKRQSVAFWCNPISGHATLYWYQQILGQGPKLLIQFQNNGVVDDSQLPKDRFSAERLKGVDSTLKIQPAKLEDSAVYLCASSPDPGRLLEAFFGQGTRLTVV.

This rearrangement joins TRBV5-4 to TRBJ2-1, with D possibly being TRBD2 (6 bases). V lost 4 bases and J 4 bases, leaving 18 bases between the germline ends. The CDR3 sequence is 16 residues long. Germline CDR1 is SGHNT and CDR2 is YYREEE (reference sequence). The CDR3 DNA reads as TGTGCCAGCAGCCCAGTCCGGGGGAGACCATACAATGAGCAGTTCTTC. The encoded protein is CASSPVRGRPYNEQFF.

The CDR3 sequence: CASSNRDTCYSNQPQHF. The CDR3 bases are TGTGCCAGCAGCAACCGGGACACCTGCTATAGCAATCAGCCCCAGCATTTT. The chain recombines TRBV21-1 with TRBJ1-5; the listed D gene, TRBD1, was not tested against the DNA. TRBV21-1 is an annotated pseudogene. This CDR3 is built from 17 residues.

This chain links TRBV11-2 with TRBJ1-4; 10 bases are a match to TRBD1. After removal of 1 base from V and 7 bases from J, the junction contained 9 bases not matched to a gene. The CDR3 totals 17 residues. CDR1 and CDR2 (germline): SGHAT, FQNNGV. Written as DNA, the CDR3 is TGTGCCAGCAGCTTAGTCTCTGGGACAGGGGAGGCTGAAAAACTGTTTTTT. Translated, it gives CASSLVSGTGEAEKLFF. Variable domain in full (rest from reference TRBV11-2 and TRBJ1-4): EAGVAQSPRYKIIEKRQSVAFWCNPISGHATLYWYQQILGQGPKLLIQFQNNGVVDDSQLPKDRFSAERLKGVDSTLKIQPAKLEDSAVYLCASSLVSGTGEAEKLFFGSGTQLSVL.

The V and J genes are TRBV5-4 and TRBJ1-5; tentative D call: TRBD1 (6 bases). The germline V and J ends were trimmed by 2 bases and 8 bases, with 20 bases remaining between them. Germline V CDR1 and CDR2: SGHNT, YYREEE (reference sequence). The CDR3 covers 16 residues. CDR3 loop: CASSFKTGGVSEPQHF. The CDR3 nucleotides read TGTGCCAGCAGCTTTAAGACAGGCGGGGTTAGTGAGCCCCAGCATTTT.

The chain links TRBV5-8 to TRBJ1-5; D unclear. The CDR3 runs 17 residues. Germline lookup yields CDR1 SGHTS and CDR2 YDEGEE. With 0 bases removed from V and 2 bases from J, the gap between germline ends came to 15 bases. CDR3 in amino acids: CASSLGAGNRGNQPQHF. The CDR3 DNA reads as TGTGCCAGCAGCTTGGGTGCAGGTAACCGGGGCAATCAGCCCCAGCATTTT.

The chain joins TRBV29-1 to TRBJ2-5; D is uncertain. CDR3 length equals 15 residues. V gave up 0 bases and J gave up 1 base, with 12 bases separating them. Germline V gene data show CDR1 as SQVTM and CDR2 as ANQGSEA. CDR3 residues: CSVEEVLDPQETQYF. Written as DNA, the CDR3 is TGCAGCGTTGAAGAGGTGCTAGACCCCCAAGAGACCCAGTACTTC. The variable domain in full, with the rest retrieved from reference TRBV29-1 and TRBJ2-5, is SAVISQKPSRDICQRGTSLTIQCQVDSQVTMMFWYRQQPGQSLTLIATANQGSEATYESGFVIDKFPISRPNLTFSTLTVSNMSPEDSSIYLCSVEEVLDPQETQYFGPGTRLLVL.

DNA for the CDR3: TGTGCCAGCAGTCTACAGGTACGACCATCTAGCGGGAACTACGAGCAGTACTTC. It codes for CASSLQVRPSSGNYEQYF. V and J are TRBV27 and TRBJ2-7, with TRBD2 matching over 9 bases. CDR1 and CDR2 (germline): MNHEY, SMNVEV (reference sequence). The CDR3 totals 18 residues. V lost 5 bases and J lost 3; bases outside the gene matches: 17.

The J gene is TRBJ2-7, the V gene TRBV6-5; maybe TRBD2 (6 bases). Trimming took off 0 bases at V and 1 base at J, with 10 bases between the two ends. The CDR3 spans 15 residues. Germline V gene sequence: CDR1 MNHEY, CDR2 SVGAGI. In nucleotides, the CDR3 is TGTGCCAGCAGTTACTCCTTTGGGGGGTCCTACGAGCAGTACTTC. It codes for CASSYSFGGSYEQYF.

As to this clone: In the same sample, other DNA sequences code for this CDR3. The CDR3 DNA reads as TGCAGCGTTGAAGGCAGAAGATACGAGCAGTACTTC. As protein: CSVEGRRYEQYF. This rearrangement joins TRBV29-1 to TRBJ2-7; D gene ambiguous. Germline-derived CDR1 and CDR2 are SQVTM and ANQGSEA. Deletions cut 1 base from V and 4 bases from J, with 8 bases between. This CDR3 region has 12 residues.

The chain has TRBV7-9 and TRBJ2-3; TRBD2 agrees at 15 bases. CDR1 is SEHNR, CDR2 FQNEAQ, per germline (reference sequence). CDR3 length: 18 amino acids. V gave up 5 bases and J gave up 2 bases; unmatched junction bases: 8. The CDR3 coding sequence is TGTGCCAGCAGCGACGGACTAGCGGGAGGGCCATTCACAGATACGCAGTATTTT. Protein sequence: CASSDGLAGGPFTDTQYF.

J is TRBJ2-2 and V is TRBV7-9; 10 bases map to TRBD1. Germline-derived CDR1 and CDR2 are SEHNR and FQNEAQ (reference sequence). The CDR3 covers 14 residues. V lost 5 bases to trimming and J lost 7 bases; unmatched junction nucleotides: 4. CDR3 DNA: TGTGCCAGCAGCATGGGACAGGGGAACGGGGAGCTGTTTTTT. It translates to CASSMGQGNGELFF.

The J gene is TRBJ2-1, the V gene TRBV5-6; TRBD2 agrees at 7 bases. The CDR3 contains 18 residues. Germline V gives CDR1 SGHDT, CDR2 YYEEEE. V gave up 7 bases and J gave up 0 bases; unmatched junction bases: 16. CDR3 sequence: CASGPGSGRSYSYNEQFF. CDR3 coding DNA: TGTGCCAGCGGTCCCGGTAGCGGGCGATCCTACTCCTACAATGAGCAGTTCTTC.

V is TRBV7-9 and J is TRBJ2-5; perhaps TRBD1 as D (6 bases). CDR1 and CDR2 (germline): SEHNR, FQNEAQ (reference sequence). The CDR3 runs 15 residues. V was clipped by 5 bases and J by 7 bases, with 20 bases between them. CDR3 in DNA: TGTGCCAGCAGCCCAGATTCGACAGGCCACGGGACCCAGTACTTC. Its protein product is CASSPDSTGHGTQYF. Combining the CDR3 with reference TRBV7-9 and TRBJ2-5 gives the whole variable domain DTGVSQNPRHKITKRGQNVTFRCDPISEHNRLYWYRQTLGQGPEFLTYFQNEAQLEKSRLLSDRFSAERPKGSFSTLEIQRTEQGDSAMYLCASSPDSTGHGTQYFGPGTRLLVL.

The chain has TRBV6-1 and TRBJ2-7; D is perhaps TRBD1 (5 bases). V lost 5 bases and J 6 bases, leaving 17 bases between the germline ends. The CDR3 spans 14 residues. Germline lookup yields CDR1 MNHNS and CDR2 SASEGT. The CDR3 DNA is TGTGCCAGCAGTCCAGGGATCTTTTTCGGCGAGCAGTACTTC. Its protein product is CASSPGIFFGEQYF.

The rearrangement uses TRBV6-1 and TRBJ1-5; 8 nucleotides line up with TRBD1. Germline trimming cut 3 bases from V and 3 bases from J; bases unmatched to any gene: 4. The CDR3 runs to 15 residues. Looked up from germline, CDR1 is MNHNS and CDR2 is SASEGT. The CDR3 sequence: CASSDQGASNQPQHF. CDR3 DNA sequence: TGTGCCAGCAGTGATCAGGGGGCCTCCAATCAGCCCCAGCATTTT.

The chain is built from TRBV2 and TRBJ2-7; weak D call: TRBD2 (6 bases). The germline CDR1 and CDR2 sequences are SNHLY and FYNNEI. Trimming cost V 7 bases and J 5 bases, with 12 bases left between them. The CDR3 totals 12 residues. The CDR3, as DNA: TGTGCCAGCATCCCAGGGAGGAACGAGCAGTACTTC. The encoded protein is CASIPGRNEQYF.

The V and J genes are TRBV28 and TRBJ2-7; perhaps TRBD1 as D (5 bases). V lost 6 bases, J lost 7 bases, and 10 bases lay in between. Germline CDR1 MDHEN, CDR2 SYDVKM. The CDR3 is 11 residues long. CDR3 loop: CASSRGQEQYF. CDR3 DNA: TGTGCCAGCAGCCGTGGACAAGAGCAGTACTTC.

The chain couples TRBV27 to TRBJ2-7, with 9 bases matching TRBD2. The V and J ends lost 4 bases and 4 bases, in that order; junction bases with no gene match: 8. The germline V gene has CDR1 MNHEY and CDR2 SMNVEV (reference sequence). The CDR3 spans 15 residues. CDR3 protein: CASSYASGMAYEQYF. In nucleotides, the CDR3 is TGTGCCAGCAGTTATGCTAGCGGGATGGCTTACGAGCAGTACTTC.

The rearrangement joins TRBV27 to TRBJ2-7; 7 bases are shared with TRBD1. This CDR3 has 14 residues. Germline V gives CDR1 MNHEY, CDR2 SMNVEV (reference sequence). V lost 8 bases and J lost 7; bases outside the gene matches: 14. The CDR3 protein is CASSSGTEGVEQYF. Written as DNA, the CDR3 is TGTGCCAGCTCTTCCGGGACAGAGGGGGTAGAGCAGTACTTC.

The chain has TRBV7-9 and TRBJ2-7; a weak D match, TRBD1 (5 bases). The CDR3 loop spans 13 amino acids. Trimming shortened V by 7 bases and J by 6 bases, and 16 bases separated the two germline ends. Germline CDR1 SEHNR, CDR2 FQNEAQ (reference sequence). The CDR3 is CASKGDPSSEQYF. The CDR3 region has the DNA TGTGCCAGCAAAGGGGATCCTAGTTCCGAGCAGTACTTC.

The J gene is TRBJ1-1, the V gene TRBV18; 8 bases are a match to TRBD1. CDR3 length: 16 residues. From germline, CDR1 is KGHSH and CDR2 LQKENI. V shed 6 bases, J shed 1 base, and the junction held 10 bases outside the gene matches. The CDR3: CASSPRTGFGNTEAFF. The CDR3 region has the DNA TGTGCCAGCTCCCCGAGGACAGGGTTCGGGAACACTGAAGCTTTCTTT.

The CDR3 DNA sequence: TGTGCCAGCAGCTTAGCCCGCAATCTACAGGGGAAGAACACCGGGGAGCTGTTTTTT. Protein: CASSLARNLQGKNTGELFF. This rearrangement joins TRBV7-6 to TRBJ2-2; 7 bases match TRBD1. Germline values: CDR1 SGHVS, CDR2 FNYEAQ. The CDR3 is 19 amino acids. After removal of 0 bases from V and 1 base from J, the junction contained 11 bases not matched to a gene. The full variable domain, its missing parts supplied by reference TRBV7-6 and TRBJ2-2, is GAGVSQSPRYKVTKRGQDVALRCDPISGHVSLYWYRQALGQGPEFLTYFNYEAQQDKSGLPNDRFSAERPEGSISTLTIQRTEQRDSAMYRCASSLARNLQGKNTGELFFGEGSRLTVL.

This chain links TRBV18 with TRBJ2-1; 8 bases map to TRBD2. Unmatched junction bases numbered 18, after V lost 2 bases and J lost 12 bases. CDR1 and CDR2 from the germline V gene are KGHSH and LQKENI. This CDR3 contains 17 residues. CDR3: CASSPIIPGGNNEGQFF. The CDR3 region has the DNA TGTGCCAGCTCACCAATCATCCCGGGAGGGAACAATGAAGGGCAGTTCTTC.